These 12 T cell receptor beta chains originate from one sample sequenced in a study of PD-1 blockade in classical Hodgkin lymphoma (dated by TCRdb to between 2020 and 2021). Preparation of the library involved the immunoSEQ multiplex PCR assay. TCRdb retrieved this table from immuneACCESS and kept in-frame rearrangements only. Not all clones are present; in checked studies, unresolved V genes account for under half, and no reason is known for the remainder. In this sample the table shows around 17,000 clones, about nine tenths of which occur a single time. The ten largest account for less than 8.5% of the sample. Explained via the paper, the time point label denotes: newly diagnosed, previously untreated cHL patient sample. Material for sequencing was peripheral blood mononuclear cells (PBMCs). These TCRs come from a human donor with classical Hodgkin lymphoma.

The genes are TRBV25-1 and TRBJ1-1; D uncertain. V shed 2 bases and J shed 1 base, with 11 bases lying between them. In germline, CDR1 is MGHDK, CDR2 SYGVNS. CDR3 size: 15 residues. CDR3 loop: CASSEEKGRNTEAFF. The CDR3 nucleotides read TGTGCCAGCAGTGAAGAAAAGGGCCGGAACACTGAAGCTTTCTTT.

The genes are TRBV7-2 and TRBJ2-5; D unclear. This CDR3 has 13 residues. The germline gives CDR1 SGHTA, CDR2 FQGNSA. Trimming pared 1 base from V and 5 bases from J, leaving 8 bases between. DNA of the CDR3: TGTGCCAGCAGCTTAGGAATTCCTGAGACCCAGTACTTC. This translates into CASSLGIPETQYF.

The chain joins TRBV5-1 to TRBJ2-7; either TRBD1 or TRBD2 may supply D (5 bases each). V was pared by 2 bases and J by 4 bases, with 13 bases between. This CDR3 comprises 14 residues. Germline V lookup: CDR1 SGHRS, CDR2 YFSETQ. This chain's CDR3 is CASSLPGTMYEQYF. DNA of the CDR3: TGCGCCAGCAGCTTACCGGGGACGATGTACGAGCAGTACTTC. Drawing the rest from reference TRBV5-1 and TRBJ2-7, the complete variable domain is KAGVTQTPRYLIKTRGQQVTLSCSPISGHRSVSWYQQTPGQGLQFLFEYFSETQRNKGNFPGRFSGRQFSNSRSEMNVSTLELGDSALYLCASSLPGTMYEQYFGPGTRLTVT.

In DNA, the CDR3 is TGTGCCAGCAGTAACTGGGACGCATACTCTGGGGCCAACGTCCTGACTTTC. Translating it yields CASSNWDAYSGANVLTF. The chain employs TRBV6-4 and TRBJ2-6; TRBD1 or TRBD2 may be the D gene (5 bases each). V dropped 5 bases and J dropped 0 bases, with 14 bases sitting between them. The germline V gene encodes CDR1 MRHNA and CDR2 SNTAGT. The CDR3 sequence is 17 residues long.

The J gene is TRBJ2-7, the V gene TRBV28; D tentatively fits TRBD1 or TRBD2 (5 bases each). The V and J ends lost 6 bases and 0 bases respectively, with 15 bases between them. The CDR3 is 15 amino acids. Germline loops: CDR1 MDHEN, CDR2 SYDVKM. The CDR3 sequence: CASSPAPGSSYEQYF. Here the CDR3 DNA reads TGTGCCAGCAGCCCCGCCCCAGGGAGCTCCTACGAGCAGTACTTC.

The rearrangement links TRBV5-6 to TRBJ2-1; 7 bases align to TRBD1. V was pared by 0 bases and J by 3 bases, with 6 bases of the junction left unmatched. The CDR3 loop spans 16 amino acids. Germline-derived CDR1 and CDR2 are SGHDT and YYEEEE. The CDR3 DNA reads as TGTGCCAGCAGCTTGGGGGACAGAACCATCTACAATGAGCAGTTCTTC. Its protein product is CASSLGDRTIYNEQFF.

V gene TRBV10-3 combines with J gene TRBJ2-1; D is ambiguous. This CDR3 is built from 14 residues. The ends were cut back, 3 bases at V and 5 bases at J, with 11 bases in the middle. Germline values: CDR1 ENHRY, CDR2 SYGVKD. CDR3 bases: TGTGCCATCAGTGAATCTGAGGAACACAATGAGCAGTTCTTC. Its translation: CAISESEEHNEQFF.

The V gene is TRBV7-8, the J gene TRBJ1-2, with a tentative D call TRBD1 (6 bases). The V gene lost 4 bases and the J gene lost 5 bases, with 17 bases spanning the gap. The germline V gene has CDR1 SGHVS and CDR2 FQNEAQ. The CDR3 runs to 15 residues. CDR3 sequence: CASSSGALGVYGYTF. The CDR3 DNA is TGTGCCAGCAGCTCAGGGGCCCTGGGAGTGTATGGCTACACCTTC.

V usage is TRBV7-2 and J usage is TRBJ2-1; 8 positions match TRBD2. The CDR3 consists of 16 residues. Trimming took 4 bases from V and 8 from J; bases not matched to a gene: 13. The germline CDR1 and CDR2 sequences are SGHTA and FQGNSA. The CDR3 bases are TGTGCCAGCAGCTCCCCTCGTGGGAGCGGGAGTGATGAGCAGTTCTTC. This translates into CASSSPRGSGSDEQFF.

The chain is built from TRBV9 and TRBJ2-1, with 8 bases identical to TRBD2. The CDR3 is 15 residues long. Germline values: CDR1 SGDLS, CDR2 YYNGEE. Trimming cost V 0 bases and J 8 bases; bases outside gene matches: 7. This chain's CDR3 is CASSVAGGQWDEQFF. DNA of the CDR3: TGTGCCAGCAGCGTAGCGGGAGGGCAGTGGGATGAGCAGTTCTTC. The full variable domain, in which reference TRBV9 and TRBJ2-1 provide the parts outside the CDR3, is DSGVTQTPKHLITATGQRVTLRCSPRSGDLSVYWYQQSLDQGLQFLIQYYNGEERAKGNILERFSAQQFPDLHSELNLSSLELGDSALYFCASSVAGGQWDEQFFGPGTRLTVL.

J is TRBJ2-7 and V is TRBV5-1; 7 nucleotides align to TRBD2. CDR3 length: 14 residues. Germline V gene sequence: CDR1 SGHRS, CDR2 YFSETQ. V was clipped by 4 bases and J by 3 bases; unmatched bases: 7. The CDR3 DNA reads TGCGCCAGCAGCCCTCCCGGGAGGAGCTACGAGCAGTACTTC. Protein sequence: CASSPPGRSYEQYF.

V is TRBV5-4 and J is TRBJ1-2, with D unresolved. Germline CDR1 and CDR2: SGHNT and YYREEE (reference sequence). Trimming stripped 5 bases from V and 7 bases from J, with 12 bases between. The CDR3 is 12 amino acids. This CDR3 reads CASSLEEFGYTF. The CDR3 DNA sequence: TGTGCCAGCAGTCTGGAGGAGTTTGGCTACACCTTC.